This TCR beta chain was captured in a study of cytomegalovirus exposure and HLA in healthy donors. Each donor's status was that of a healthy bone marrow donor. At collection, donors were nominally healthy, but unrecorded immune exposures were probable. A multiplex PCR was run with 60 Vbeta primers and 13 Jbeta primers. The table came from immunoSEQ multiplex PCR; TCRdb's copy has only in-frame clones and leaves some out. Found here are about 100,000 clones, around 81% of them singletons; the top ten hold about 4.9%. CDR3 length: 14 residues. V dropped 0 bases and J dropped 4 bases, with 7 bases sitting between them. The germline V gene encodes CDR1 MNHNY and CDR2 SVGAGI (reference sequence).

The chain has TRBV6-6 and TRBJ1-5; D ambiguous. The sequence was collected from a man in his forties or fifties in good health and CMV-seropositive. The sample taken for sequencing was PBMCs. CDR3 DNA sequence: TGTGCCAGCAGTTACTCTGGGGAGAATCAGCCCCAGCATTTT. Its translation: CASSYSGENQPQHF.